The 28 T cell receptor beta chains below were found in one sample sequenced in a study of cytomegalovirus exposure and HLA in healthy donors. Primers included in the PCR were 60 Vbeta and 13 Jbeta primers. Repertoires were generated with immunoSEQ multiplex PCR, while TCRdb's copy carries only in-frame clones and drops some. This table has under 200,000 clones, roughly 68% appearing once. Sequenced sample: PBMCs. These receptors were collected from a woman aged 25 to 39 in good health and CMV-seronegative.

The chain uses TRBV19 and TRBJ1-1; D possibly corresponds to TRBD1 (6 bases). CDR1 and CDR2 (germline): LNHDA, SQIVND (reference sequence). The germline V and J ends were trimmed by 6 bases and 1 base, with 12 bases remaining between them. The CDR3 totals 14 residues. The chain's CDR3 is CASRRQETNTEAFF. In DNA form, the CDR3 reads TGTGCCAGTAGGAGACAGGAAACGAACACTGAAGCTTTCTTT.

V is TRBV19 and J is TRBJ2-7, with 7 bases aligning to TRBD2. Germline V gene sequence: CDR1 LNHDA, CDR2 SQIVND (reference sequence). The CDR3 sequence is 15 residues long. The V gene end was trimmed by 5 bases and the J gene end by 4 bases; junction bases not matched to a gene: 11. CDR3 residues: CASSGMGGTRYEQYF. CDR3 in DNA: TGTGCCAGTAGTGGAATGGGGGGGACTCGTTACGAGCAGTACTTC.

The chain uses TRBV5-1 and TRBJ2-5, with 8 nucleotides matching TRBD2. V was clipped by 0 bases and J by 7 bases; unmatched bases: 11. The CDR3 extends over 16 amino acids. Per germline, CDR1 SGHRS and CDR2 YFSETQ. The DNA for the CDR3 is TGCGCCAGCAGCTTGGTTCCGGGCATCCGGGGGGGGACCCAGTACTTC. It translates to CASSLVPGIRGGTQYF.

V and J are TRBV7-2 and TRBJ1-2; the D gene is possibly TRBD1 (6 bases). V lost 0 bases, J lost 4 bases, and 15 bases lay in between. The CDR3 covers 16 residues. Germline V lookup: CDR1 SGHTA, CDR2 FQGNSA. This CDR3 is CASSLAPGGLGYGYTF. The CDR3, as DNA: TGTGCCAGCAGCTTAGCGCCGGGGGGGCTGGGCTATGGCTACACCTTC.

The rearrangement links TRBV11-2 to TRBJ1-3, with TRBD1 as a possible D gene (5 bases). Germline V gene lookup returns CDR1 SGHAT and CDR2 FQNNGV. The CDR3 covers 15 residues. V was pared by 1 base and J by 0 bases, with 7 bases between. CDR3 in DNA: TGTGCCAGCAGCTTAGCCGGGGGCTCTGGAAACACCATATATTTT. Translating it yields CASSLAGGSGNTIYF.

This sequence joins TRBV9 and TRBJ2-7; D might be TRBD1 (5 bases). CDR1 and CDR2 (germline): SGDLS, YYNGEE. Trimming removed 6 bases at V and 3 bases at J, with 13 bases between. The CDR3 loop spans 13 amino acids. The CDR3 region has the DNA TGTGCCAGCAATGCAGGGCCGAACTACGAGCAGTACTTC. Translation: CASNAGPNYEQYF.

As regards this clone: The DNA is left out, because the CDR3 cannot be placed on it with certainty; the CDR3 is given as TCRdb lists it. Here the CDR3 reads CASTSDGGRSGELFF. The J gene is TRBJ2-2, the V gene TRBV19; the table calls TRBD2, which could not be checked here. Including both end residues, the CDR3 is 15 amino acids long. In germline, CDR1 is LNHDA, CDR2 SQIVND (reference sequence).

This clone was counted only a few times. The chain combines TRBV27 with TRBJ2-1; 9 bases map to TRBD2. The CDR3 is made up of 16 amino acids. Germline values: CDR1 MNHEY, CDR2 SMNVEV (reference sequence). V lost 3 bases and J lost 4; bases outside the gene matches: 7. The CDR3 nucleotides read TGTGCCAGCAGTTTGATTGGGACTAGCCCATACAATGAGCAGTTCTTC. Protein sequence: CASSLIGTSPYNEQFF.

The V gene is TRBV19, the J gene TRBJ2-7, with 8 bases that match TRBD2. The V gene's germline CDR1 is LNHDA and CDR2 SQIVND (reference sequence). J lost 4 bases, V lost 3 bases, and 11 bases had no gene match. CDR3 length: 16 amino acids. This CDR3 is CASSIDFRLATYEQYF. The CDR3 DNA follows: TGTGCCAGTAGTATTGACTTCCGACTAGCGACGTACGAGCAGTACTTC.

This clone was observed a few times. In DNA form, the CDR3 reads TGCGCCAGCAGCCAAGATCGGGGTACCTACGAGCAGTACTTC. Protein: CASSQDRGTYEQYF. The chain is built from TRBV4-1 and TRBJ2-7; D might be TRBD2 (5 bases). Per the germline V gene, CDR1 is MGHRA and CDR2 is YSYEKL. CDR3 length: 14 residues. The V end was cut by 0 bases, the J end by 2 bases, with 8 bases between.

This sequence joins TRBV5-4 and TRBJ2-5; D is uncertain. V was pared by 4 bases and J by 2 bases, with 9 bases between. The CDR3 length is 13 residues. Germline V gene data show CDR1 as SGHNT and CDR2 as YYREEE (reference sequence). The CDR3 loop reads CASSTTGQETQYF. Written as DNA, the CDR3 is TGTGCCAGCAGCACGACTGGGCAAGAGACCCAGTACTTC.

V is TRBV27 and J is TRBJ1-1; D gene ambiguous. The CDR3 runs 14 residues. V lost 2 bases, J lost 1 base, and 8 bases lay in between. Germline loops: CDR1 MNHEY, CDR2 SMNVEV (reference sequence). CDR3 loop: CASSLDRGNTEAFF. The DNA of the CDR3 is TGTGCCAGCAGTTTAGATAGAGGGAACACTGAAGCTTTCTTT.

The chain has TRBV7-6 and TRBJ1-6; no clear D. V was cut by 1 base and J by 7 bases, with 5 bases left in between. This CDR3 has 13 residues. Germline values: CDR1 SGHVS, CDR2 FNYEAQ. The CDR3 bases are TGTGCCAGCAGCTTAGGCGGGAATTCACCCCTCCACTTT. As protein: CASSLGGNSPLHF.

This chain joins TRBV19 and TRBJ2-1, with 9 bases that match TRBD2. Germline lookup yields CDR1 LNHDA and CDR2 SQIVND (reference sequence). V was clipped by 2 bases and J by 8 bases; unmatched bases: 7. The CDR3 is 15 residues long. The CDR3 is CASSILAGPRDEQFF. The CDR3 region has the DNA TGTGCCAGTAGTATACTAGCGGGACCCCGCGATGAGCAGTTCTTC.

The chain couples TRBV29-1 to TRBJ2-7; the D gene is possibly TRBD2 (5 bases). The J call is uncertain, as TRBJ2-1 better fits the DNA end. CDR3 length: 12 amino acids. CDR1 is SQVTM and CDR2 is ANQGSEA in the germline V gene. In DNA form, the CDR3 reads TGCAGCGTTGACGAGGGTTTTGATGAGCAGTTCTTC. It yields the protein CSVDEGFDEQFF.

The rearrangement links TRBV5-4 to TRBJ1-1; D perhaps matches TRBD1 (5 bases). Germline-derived CDR1 and CDR2 are SGHNT and YYREEE (reference sequence). This CDR3 has 16 residues. V lost 4 bases and J lost 4, with 20 bases in between. The CDR3 coding sequence is TGTGCCAGCAGCAGAGAGACGGGATCGGGGGGCACTGAAGCTTTCTTT. It is translated as CASSRETGSGGTEAFF.

This chain uses TRBV29-1 with TRBJ1-2, with 10 bases fitting TRBD1. Looked up from germline, CDR1 is SQVTM and CDR2 is ANQGSEA. This CDR3 is 19 amino acids long. Losses at the gene ends were 0 bases for V and 5 bases for J; bases not matched to a gene: 18. CDR3 residues: CSVEDYSGQGLLLGYGYTF. CDR3 nucleotides: TGCAGCGTTGAAGATTATTCGGGACAGGGGCTACTGCTGGGGTATGGCTACACCTTC.

This sequence joins TRBV29-1 and TRBJ1-2; 7 positions match TRBD1. The junction had 6 bases not matched to a gene; V was cut back by 6 bases and J by 8 bases. The CDR3 totals 11 residues. The germline V gene has CDR1 SQVTM and CDR2 ANQGSEA. In nucleotides, the CDR3 is TGCAGCGTAAAGGGGGCAGGGGGCTACACCTTC. Translated: CSVKGAGGYTF. The variable domain in full, with the rest retrieved from reference TRBV29-1 and TRBJ1-2, is SAVISQKPSRDICQRGTSLTIQCQVDSQVTMMFWYRQQPGQSLTLIATANQGSEATYESGFVIDKFPISRPNLTFSTLTVSNMSPEDSSIYLCSVKGAGGYTFGSGTRLTVV.

The rearrangement uses TRBV9 and TRBJ2-7; 9 nucleotides agree with TRBD2. J was trimmed by 1 base and V by 0 bases; bases with no gene match: 2. The CDR3 sequence is 15 residues long. CDR1 is SGDLS, CDR2 YYNGEE, per germline. CDR3: CASSVGSGRSYEQYF. The CDR3 DNA reads TGTGCCAGCAGCGTAGGTAGCGGGAGATCCTACGAGCAGTACTTC.

The chain has TRBV19 and TRBJ2-1, with D possibly matching TRBD2 (6 bases). This CDR3 is built from 15 residues. The germline V and J ends were trimmed by 5 bases and 2 bases, with 13 bases remaining between them. Per germline, CDR1 LNHDA and CDR2 SQIVND (reference sequence). This chain's CDR3 is CASSPRESPYNEQFF. CDR3 DNA: TGTGCCAGTAGTCCCCGGGAGTCGCCCTACAATGAGCAGTTCTTC.

The chain couples TRBV18 to TRBJ1-3, with D unclear. CDR1 is KGHSH and CDR2 is LQKENI in the germline V gene. This CDR3 is built from 11 residues. Trimming shortened V by 5 bases and J by 10 bases, and 9 bases separated the two germline ends. The CDR3 region has the DNA TGTGCCAGCTCAATCCGGGATACCATATATTTT. Translation: CASSIRDTIYF.

The chain carries TRBV11-3 and TRBJ2-5; maybe TRBD1 (5 bases). V lost 5 bases to trimming and J lost 1 base, with 11 bases between them. CDR1 and CDR2 (germline): SGHNT, YENEEA. CDR3 length: 14 amino acids. The CDR3 DNA sequence: TGTGCCAGCAGCCCCCGACAGACCCAAGAGACCCAGTACTTC. This codes for CASSPRQTQETQYF.

The V call is TRBV7-3, the J call TRBJ1-2; 10 positions agree with TRBD1. The V segment lost 5 bases and the J segment 4 bases; nucleotides outside the gene matches: 1. Germline CDR1 is SGHTA and CDR2 is FQGTGA. This CDR3 spans 13 amino acids. CDR3 in DNA: TGTGCCAGCAGCCGGGACAGGGGCTATGGCTACACCTTC. As protein: CASSRDRGYGYTF.

The J gene is TRBJ2-5, the V gene TRBV7-8; D ambiguous. V was cut by 4 bases and J by 4 bases, with 16 bases left in between. This CDR3 has 15 amino acids. Germline CDR1 and CDR2: SGHVS and FQNEAQ. Written as DNA, the CDR3 is TGTGCCAGCAGCTCTTCTCTAGGTTTAAGAGAGACCCAGTACTTC. As protein: CASSSSLGLRETQYF. Full variable domain (outside the CDR3, taken from reference TRBV7-8 and TRBJ2-5): GAGVSQSPRYKVAKRGQDVALRCDPISGHVSLFWYQQALGQGPEFLTYFQNEAQLDKSGLPSDRFFAERPEGSVSTLKIQRTQQEDSAVYLCASSSSLGLRETQYFGPGTRLLVL.

The chain carries TRBV7-6 and TRBJ1-4; no clear D gene. The germline CDR1 and CDR2 sequences are SGHVS and FNYEAQ. The CDR3 covers 14 residues. V lost 1 base and J 5 bases, leaving 8 bases between the germline ends. CDR3 region: CASSLVAGNEKLFF. CDR3 DNA: TGTGCCAGCAGCTTAGTGGCGGGGAATGAAAAACTGTTTTTT.

This chain uses TRBV19 with TRBJ1-1; a weak D match, TRBD1 (5 bases). The germline V and J ends were trimmed by 4 bases and 0 bases, with 12 bases remaining between them. The CDR3 sequence is 15 residues long. CDR1 is LNHDA and CDR2 is SQIVND in the germline V gene (reference sequence). The CDR3 region has the DNA TGTGCCAGTAGTAACGGGGGGTCCTTGAACACTGAAGCTTTCTTT. It is translated as CASSNGGSLNTEAFF. The variable domain in full, completed from reference TRBV19 and TRBJ1-1, reads DGGITQSPKYLFRKEGQNVTLSCEQNLNHDAMYWYRQDPGQGLRLIYYSQIVNDFQKGDIAEGYSVSREKKESFPLTVTSAQKNPTAFYLCASSNGGSLNTEAFFGQGTRLTVV.

This clone turned up a few times. The genes are TRBV9 and TRBJ2-2; D is unclear. The CDR3 has 17 residues. Germline V gene data show CDR1 as SGDLS and CDR2 as YYNGEE. V lost 1 base, J lost 0 bases, and 13 bases lay in between. The CDR3 nucleotides are TGTGCCAGCAGCGTACGCTTGGGCAGATCGAACACCGGGGAGCTGTTTTTT. Amino acid sequence: CASSVRLGRSNTGELFF.

The V and J genes are TRBV19 and TRBJ2-7; TRBD1 matches 8 bases. CDR3 length: 13 residues. From germline, CDR1 is LNHDA and CDR2 SQIVND (reference sequence). V trimming: 5 bases; J trimming: 6 bases; junction bases outside the gene matches: 6. CDR3 loop: CASSPRTGLEQYF. CDR3 coding DNA: TGTGCCAGTAGTCCCCGGACAGGGCTCGAGCAGTACTTC.